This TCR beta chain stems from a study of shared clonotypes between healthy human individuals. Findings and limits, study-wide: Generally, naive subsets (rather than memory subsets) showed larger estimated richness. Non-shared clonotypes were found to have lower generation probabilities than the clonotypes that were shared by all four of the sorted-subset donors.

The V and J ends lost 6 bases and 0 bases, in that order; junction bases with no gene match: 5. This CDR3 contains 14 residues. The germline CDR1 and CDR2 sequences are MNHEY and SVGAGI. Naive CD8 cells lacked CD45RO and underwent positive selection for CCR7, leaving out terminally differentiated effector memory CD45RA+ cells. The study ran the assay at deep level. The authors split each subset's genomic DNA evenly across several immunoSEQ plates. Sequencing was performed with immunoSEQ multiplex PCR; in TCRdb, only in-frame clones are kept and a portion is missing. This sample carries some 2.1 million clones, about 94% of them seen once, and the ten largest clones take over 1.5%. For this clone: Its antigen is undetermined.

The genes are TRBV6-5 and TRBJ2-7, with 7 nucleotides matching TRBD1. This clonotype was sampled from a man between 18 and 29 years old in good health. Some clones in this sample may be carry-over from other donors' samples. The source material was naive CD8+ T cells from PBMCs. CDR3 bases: TGTGCCAGCAGACCCCACAGGGGCTCCTACGAGCAGTACTTC. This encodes CASRPHRGSYEQYF.